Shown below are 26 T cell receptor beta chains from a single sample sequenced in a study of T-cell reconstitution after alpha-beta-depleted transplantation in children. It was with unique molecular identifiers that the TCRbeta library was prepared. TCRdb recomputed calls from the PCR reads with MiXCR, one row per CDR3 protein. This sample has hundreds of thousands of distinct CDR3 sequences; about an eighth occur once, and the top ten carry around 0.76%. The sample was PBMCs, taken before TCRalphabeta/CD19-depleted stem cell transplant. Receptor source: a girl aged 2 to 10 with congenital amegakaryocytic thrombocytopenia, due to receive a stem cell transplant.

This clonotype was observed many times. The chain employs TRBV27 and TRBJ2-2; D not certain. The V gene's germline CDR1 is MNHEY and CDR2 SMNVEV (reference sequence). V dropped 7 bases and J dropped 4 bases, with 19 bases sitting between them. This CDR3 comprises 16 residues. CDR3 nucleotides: TGTGCCAGCACATTATGGGCCAGGATGAGCACCGGGGAGCTGTTTTTT. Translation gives CASTLWARMSTGELFF.

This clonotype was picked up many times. CDR3 protein: CASSLEPGSSSYNEQFF. The CDR3 DNA follows: TGCGCCAGCAGCTTGGAGCCAGGTTCAAGCTCCTACAATGAGCAGTTCTTC. The V gene is TRBV5-1, the J gene TRBJ2-1; D call uncertain. Deletions cut 0 bases from V and 0 bases from J, with 13 bases between. The germline gives CDR1 SGHRS, CDR2 YFSETQ. This CDR3 is 17 amino acids long.

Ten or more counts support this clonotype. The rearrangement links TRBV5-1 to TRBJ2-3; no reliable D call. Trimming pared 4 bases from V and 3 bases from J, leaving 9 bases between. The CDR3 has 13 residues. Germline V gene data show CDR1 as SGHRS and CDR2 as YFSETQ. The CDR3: CASSHKGTDTQYF. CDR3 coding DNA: TGCGCCAGCAGCCACAAGGGTACAGATACGCAGTATTTT.

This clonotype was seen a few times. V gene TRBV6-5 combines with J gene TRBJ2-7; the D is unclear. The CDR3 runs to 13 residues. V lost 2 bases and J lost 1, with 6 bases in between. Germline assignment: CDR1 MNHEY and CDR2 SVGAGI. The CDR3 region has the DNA TGTGCCAGCAGTTACCAGTATTCCTACGAGCAGTACTTC. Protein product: CASSYQYSYEQYF.

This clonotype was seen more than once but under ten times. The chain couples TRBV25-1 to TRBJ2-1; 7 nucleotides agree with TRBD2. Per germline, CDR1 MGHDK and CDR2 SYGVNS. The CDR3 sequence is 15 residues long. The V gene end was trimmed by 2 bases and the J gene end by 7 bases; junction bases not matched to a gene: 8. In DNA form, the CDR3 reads TGTGCCAGCAGTGAAGGAGGCGGGAGATCAAATGAGCAGTTCTTC. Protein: CASSEGGGRSNEQFF.

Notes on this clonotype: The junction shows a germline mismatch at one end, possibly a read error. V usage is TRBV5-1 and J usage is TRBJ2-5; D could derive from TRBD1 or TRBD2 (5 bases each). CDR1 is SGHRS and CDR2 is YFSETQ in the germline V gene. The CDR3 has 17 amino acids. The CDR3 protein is CASSLGATRSGQETRYF. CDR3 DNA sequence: TGCGCCAGCAGCCTAGGGGCTACTAGATCAGGTCAAGAGACCCGGTACTTC.

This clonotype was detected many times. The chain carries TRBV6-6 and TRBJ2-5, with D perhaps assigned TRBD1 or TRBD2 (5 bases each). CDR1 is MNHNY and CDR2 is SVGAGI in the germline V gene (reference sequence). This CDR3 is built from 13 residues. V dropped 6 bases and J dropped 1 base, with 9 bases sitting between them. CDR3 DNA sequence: TGTGCCAGCAGCCCAGGGACCCAAGAGACCCAGTACTTC. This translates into CASSPGTQETQYF.

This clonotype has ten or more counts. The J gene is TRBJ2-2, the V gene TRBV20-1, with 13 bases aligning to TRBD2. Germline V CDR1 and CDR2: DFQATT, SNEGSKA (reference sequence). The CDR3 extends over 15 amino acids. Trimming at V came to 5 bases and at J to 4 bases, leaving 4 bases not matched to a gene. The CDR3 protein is CSALRTSGSTGELFF. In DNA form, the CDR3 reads TGCAGTGCTCTCAGGACTAGCGGGAGCACCGGGGAGCTGTTTTTT.

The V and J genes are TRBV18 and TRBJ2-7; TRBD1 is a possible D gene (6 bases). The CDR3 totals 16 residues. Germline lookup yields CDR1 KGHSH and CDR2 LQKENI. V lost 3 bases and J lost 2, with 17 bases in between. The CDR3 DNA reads TGTGCCAGCTCACCTCTTTCAGGGGTCCGACCCTACGAGCAGTACTTC. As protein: CASSPLSGVRPYEQYF.

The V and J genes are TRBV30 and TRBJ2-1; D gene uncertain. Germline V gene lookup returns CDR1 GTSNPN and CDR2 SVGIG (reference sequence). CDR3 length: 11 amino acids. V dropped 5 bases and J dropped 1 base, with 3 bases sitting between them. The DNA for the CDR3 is TGTGCCTGGCTTTCCTACAATGAGCAGTTCTTC. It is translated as CAWLSYNEQFF.

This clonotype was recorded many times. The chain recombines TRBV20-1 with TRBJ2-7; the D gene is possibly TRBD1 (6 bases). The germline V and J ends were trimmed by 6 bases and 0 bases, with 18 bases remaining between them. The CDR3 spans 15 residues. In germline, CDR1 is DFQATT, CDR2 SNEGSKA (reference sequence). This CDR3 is CSATGTIQGSYEQYF. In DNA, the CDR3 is TGCAGTGCCACCGGGACAATTCAGGGCTCCTACGAGCAGTACTTC.

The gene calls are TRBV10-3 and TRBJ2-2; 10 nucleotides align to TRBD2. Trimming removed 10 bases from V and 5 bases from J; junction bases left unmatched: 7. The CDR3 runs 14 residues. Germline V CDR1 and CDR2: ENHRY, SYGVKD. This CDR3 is CATLAGDWTGELFF. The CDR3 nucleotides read TGTGCCACTCTAGCGGGAGATTGGACCGGGGAGCTGTTTTTT.

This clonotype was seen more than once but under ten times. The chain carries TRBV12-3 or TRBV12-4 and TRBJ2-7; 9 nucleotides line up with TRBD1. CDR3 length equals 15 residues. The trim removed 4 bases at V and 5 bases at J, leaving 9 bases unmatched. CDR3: CASSSRDRVSHEQYF. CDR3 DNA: TGTGCCAGCAGTTCCCGGGACAGGGTGAGCCACGAGCAGTACTTC.

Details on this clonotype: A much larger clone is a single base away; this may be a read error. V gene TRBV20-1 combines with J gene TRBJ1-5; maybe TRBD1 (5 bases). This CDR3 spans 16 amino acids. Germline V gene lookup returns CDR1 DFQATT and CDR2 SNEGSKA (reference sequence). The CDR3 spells CTAMTSGTDSNQPQHF. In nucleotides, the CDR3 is TGCACTGCTATGACGTCCGGGACGGATAGCAATCAGCCCCAGCATTTT.

The CDR3 loop is CAWSDISDEQFF. Written as DNA, the CDR3 is TGTGCCTGGAGTGATATTAGTGATGAGCAGTTCTTC. The J gene is TRBJ2-1, the V gene TRBV30; D remains ambiguous. The CDR3 spans 12 residues. Germline V gene lookup returns CDR1 GTSNPN and CDR2 SVGIG (reference sequence). V was clipped by 1 base and J by 8 bases, with 9 bases between them.

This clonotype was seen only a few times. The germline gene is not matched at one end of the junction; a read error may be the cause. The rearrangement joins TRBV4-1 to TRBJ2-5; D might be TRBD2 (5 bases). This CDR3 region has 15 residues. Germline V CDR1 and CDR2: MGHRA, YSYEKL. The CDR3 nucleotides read TGCGCCAGCACCCAAGGTCGTTTCGGGGTAGAGACCCAGTACTTC. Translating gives CASTQGRFGVETQYF.

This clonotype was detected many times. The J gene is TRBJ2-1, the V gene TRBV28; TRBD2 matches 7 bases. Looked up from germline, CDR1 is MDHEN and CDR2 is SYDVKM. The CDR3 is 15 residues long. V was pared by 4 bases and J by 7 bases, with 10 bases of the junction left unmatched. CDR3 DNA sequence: TGTGCCAGCAGTTCAAGGAATCTAGCGGTGAATGAGCAGTTCTTC. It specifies CASSSRNLAVNEQFF.

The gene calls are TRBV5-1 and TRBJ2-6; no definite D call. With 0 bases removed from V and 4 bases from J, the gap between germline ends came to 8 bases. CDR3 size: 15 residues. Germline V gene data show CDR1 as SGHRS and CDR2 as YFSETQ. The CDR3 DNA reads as TGCGCCAGCAGCTTGGACCCTAGGGGGGCCAACGTCCTGACTTTC. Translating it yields CASSLDPRGANVLTF.

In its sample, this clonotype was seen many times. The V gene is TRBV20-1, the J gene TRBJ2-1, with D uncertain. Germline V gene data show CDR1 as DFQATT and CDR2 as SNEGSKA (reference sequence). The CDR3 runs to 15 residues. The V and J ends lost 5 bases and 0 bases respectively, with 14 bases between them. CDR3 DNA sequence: TGCAGTGCTGGCGCCCACTCAAGCTCCTACAATGAGCAGTTCTTC. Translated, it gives CSAGAHSSSYNEQFF.

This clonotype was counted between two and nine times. The chain's CDR3 is CASSPMTGTPLTDTQYF. In DNA form, the CDR3 reads TGTGCCAGCAGCCCAATGACCGGGACACCTCTCACAGATACGCAGTATTTT. The V gene is TRBV7-8, the J gene TRBJ2-3; TRBD1 might be the D (6 bases). Per germline, CDR1 SGHVS and CDR2 FQNEAQ. V was pared by 5 bases and J by 2 bases, with 20 bases between. The length of the CDR3 is 17 residues.

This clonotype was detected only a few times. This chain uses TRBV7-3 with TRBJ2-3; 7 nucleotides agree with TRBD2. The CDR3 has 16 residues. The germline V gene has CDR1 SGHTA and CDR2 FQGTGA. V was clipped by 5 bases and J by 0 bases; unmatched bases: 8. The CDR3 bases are TGTGCCAGCAGCATGACTAGCAGGGAGAGCACAGATACGCAGTATTTT. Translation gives CASSMTSRESTDTQYF.

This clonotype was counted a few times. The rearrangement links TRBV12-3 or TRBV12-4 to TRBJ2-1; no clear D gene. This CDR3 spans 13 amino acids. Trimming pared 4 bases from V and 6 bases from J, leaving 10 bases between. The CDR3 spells CASSSLIPNEQFF. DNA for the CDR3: TGTGCCAGCAGTTCCCTTATACCCAATGAGCAGTTCTTC.

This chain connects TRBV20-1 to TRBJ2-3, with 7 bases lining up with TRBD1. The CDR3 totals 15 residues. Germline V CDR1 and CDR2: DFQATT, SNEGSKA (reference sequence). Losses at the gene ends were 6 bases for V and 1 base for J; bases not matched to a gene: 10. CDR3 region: CSAPRDSRGTDTQYF. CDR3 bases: TGCAGTGCCCCCAGGGACAGTCGGGGCACAGATACGCAGTATTTT.

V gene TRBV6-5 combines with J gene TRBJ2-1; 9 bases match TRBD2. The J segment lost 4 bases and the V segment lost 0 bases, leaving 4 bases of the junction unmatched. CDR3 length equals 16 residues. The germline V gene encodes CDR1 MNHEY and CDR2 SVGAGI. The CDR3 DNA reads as TGTGCCAGCAGTTACTCGAGGACTAGCGCTTACAATGAGCAGTTCTTC. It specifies CASSYSRTSAYNEQFF.

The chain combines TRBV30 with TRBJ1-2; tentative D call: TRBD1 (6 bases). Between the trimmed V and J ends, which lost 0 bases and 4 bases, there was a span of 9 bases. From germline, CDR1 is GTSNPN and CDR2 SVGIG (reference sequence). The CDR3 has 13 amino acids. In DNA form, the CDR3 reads TGTGCCTGGAGTGTGACAGGAGCCTATGGCTACACCTTC. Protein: CAWSVTGAYGYTF.

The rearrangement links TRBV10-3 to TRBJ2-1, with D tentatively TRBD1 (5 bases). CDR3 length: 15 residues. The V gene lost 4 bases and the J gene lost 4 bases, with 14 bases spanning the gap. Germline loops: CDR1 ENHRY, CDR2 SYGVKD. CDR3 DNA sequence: TGTGCCATCAGTGTGGGGCTGGTTGGTTACAATGAGCAGTTCTTC. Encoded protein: CAISVGLVGYNEQFF.